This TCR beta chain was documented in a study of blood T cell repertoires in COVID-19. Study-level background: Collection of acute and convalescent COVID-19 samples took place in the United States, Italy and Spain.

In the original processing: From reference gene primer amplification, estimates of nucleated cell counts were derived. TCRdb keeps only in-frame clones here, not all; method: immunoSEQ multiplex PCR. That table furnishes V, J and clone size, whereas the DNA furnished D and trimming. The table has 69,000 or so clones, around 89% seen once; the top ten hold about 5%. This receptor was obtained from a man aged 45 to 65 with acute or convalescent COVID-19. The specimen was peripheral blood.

The CDR3 region is CASSYPDREAFF. The CDR3 DNA reads as TGTGCCAGCAGTTACCCCGACAGGGAAGCTTTCTTT. The chain employs TRBV6-6 and TRBJ1-1; TRBD1 is a possible D gene (6 bases). The CDR3 covers 12 residues. Trimming left V 2 bases short and J 8 bases short, with 9 bases between. Germline V gives CDR1 MNHNY, CDR2 SVGAGI (reference sequence).